Below, 27 T cell receptor beta chains from the same sample are listed, as sequenced in a study of T cells in Graves' hyperthyroidism and ophthalmopathy. It was RNA transcripts that yielded the amplified TCR beta CDR3 regions. In the first-round RT-PCR of the TCR CDR3, the HTBI primer set was used. MiXCR, applied by TCRdb to the multiplex PCR reads, yields one record per CDR3 protein. The repertoire holds approximately 630,000 distinct CDR3 sequences, with about a sixth as singletons. The sequencing sample was made of blood. These receptors all come from a woman in her thirties with Graves' hyperthyroidism.

This clonotype was picked up many times. This chain uses TRBV6-1 with TRBJ1-4; D may be TRBD1 (6 bases). This CDR3 region has 13 residues. Germline loops: CDR1 MNHNS, CDR2 SASEGT. Trimming took 7 bases from V and 3 from J, leaving 9 bases between them. The CDR3 bases are TGTGCCAGCAATAGACAGGCTAATGAAAAACTGTTTTTT. It translates to CASNRQANEKLFF.

The chain combines TRBV28 with TRBJ2-2, with TRBD2 identical over 11 bases. CDR3 size: 17 residues. Germline V CDR1 and CDR2: MDHEN, SYDVKM. V was pared by 6 bases and J by 0 bases, with 6 bases of the junction left unmatched. Written as DNA, the CDR3 is TGTGCCAGCAGCCCCCCTAGCGGGAGGTCGAACACCGGGGAGCTGTTTTTT. Its protein is CASSPPSGRSNTGELFF.

The rearrangement uses TRBV6-1 and TRBJ2-1, with 8 bases matching TRBD1. V lost 6 bases, J lost 5 bases, and 3 bases stayed unmatched. The CDR3 has 13 residues. Per the germline V gene, CDR1 is MNHNS and CDR2 is SASEGT. CDR3 sequence: CASRNRGNNEQFF. The CDR3 coding sequence is TGTGCCAGCAGGAACAGGGGGAACAATGAGCAGTTCTTC.

This clonotype was seen more than once but under ten times. This chain joins TRBV19 and TRBJ1-5, with 10 bases that match TRBD1. The V segment lost 2 bases and the J segment 6 bases; nucleotides outside the gene matches: 7. CDR1 and CDR2 (germline): LNHDA, SQIVND (reference sequence). The CDR3 has 16 amino acids. The CDR3 DNA reads as TGTGCCAGTAGTATAACAACCGGGACAGGGGCTCAGCCCCAGCATTTT. This sequence encodes CASSITTGTGAQPQHF.

This clonotype was seen at least ten times. The DNA of the CDR3 is TGTGCCAGCAAACCAGCGGGAGTGGGCGAGCAGTACTTC. Amino acids: CASKPAGVGEQYF. V gene TRBV11-3 combines with J gene TRBJ2-7; the match to TRBD2 covers 8 bases. V was clipped by 7 bases and J by 6 bases; unmatched bases: 8. The CDR3 runs to 13 residues. Per the germline V gene, CDR1 is SGHNT and CDR2 is YENEEA.

The chain carries TRBV12-3 or TRBV12-4 and TRBJ1-5; no firm D call. This CDR3 contains 16 residues. Trimming took off 3 bases at V and 2 bases at J, with 14 bases between the two ends. The CDR3 protein is CASSFWPGHGNQPQHF. The CDR3, as DNA: TGTGCCAGCAGTTTCTGGCCCGGCCACGGCAATCAGCCCCAGCATTTT.

This clonotype was detected many times. V is TRBV7-2 and J is TRBJ1-4, with no clear D. V shed 3 bases and J shed 5 bases, with 10 bases lying between them. CDR1 SGHTA and CDR2 FQGNSA come from the germline V gene. This CDR3 is built from 14 residues. The CDR3 sequence: CASSFHGDNEKLFF. CDR3 DNA sequence: TGTGCCAGCAGCTTCCACGGTGACAATGAAAAACTGTTTTTT.

This clonotype was found a few times. V usage is TRBV20-1 and J usage is TRBJ2-7, with 10 positions matching TRBD1. V dropped 5 bases and J dropped 5; count of bases not matched to a gene: 9. CDR3 length: 14 amino acids. Germline V gene sequence: CDR1 DFQATT, CDR2 SNEGSKA (reference sequence). In nucleotides, the CDR3 is TGCAGTGCTCCCGGGACAGGGGATTTACACGAGCAGTACTTC. It translates to CSAPGTGDLHEQYF.

This clonotype showed up just a few times. The CDR3 coding sequence is TGCAGCGTAGCCACAGGGAAGGCCACAGATACGCAGTATTTT. Protein: CSVATGKATDTQYF. J is TRBJ2-3 and V is TRBV29-1; a possible D gene is TRBD1 (6 bases). V was pared by 6 bases and J by 2 bases, with 15 bases between. Germline V gene sequence: CDR1 SQVTM, CDR2 ANQGSEA. This CDR3 region has 14 residues.

A few counts support this clonotype. V gene TRBV19 combines with J gene TRBJ2-1; 7 nucleotides line up with TRBD1. The CDR3 runs to 13 residues. The junction had 9 bases not matched to a gene; V was cut back by 4 bases and J by 12 bases. Germline-derived CDR1 and CDR2 are LNHDA and SQIVND (reference sequence). In nucleotides, the CDR3 is TGTGCCAGTAGTAGCCAACAGGGGTCTGGGCAGTTCTTC. Its translation is CASSSQQGSGQFF.

V is TRBV9 and J is TRBJ2-3, with D maybe TRBD1 (5 bases). CDR3 size: 14 residues. Trimming removed 3 bases at V and 2 bases at J, with 10 bases between. In germline, CDR1 is SGDLS, CDR2 YYNGEE. The CDR3 here is CASSAQGHTDTQYF. Here the CDR3 DNA reads TGTGCCAGCAGCGCTCAGGGCCACACAGATACGCAGTATTTT.

Many counts were recorded for this clonotype. This chain uses TRBV12-3 or TRBV12-4 with TRBJ2-1; 13 bases line up with TRBD2. V lost 5 bases to trimming and J lost 8 bases; unmatched junction nucleotides: 9. CDR3 size: 16 residues. CDR3 nucleotide sequence: TGTGCCAGCAGTCCCCGGACTAGCGGGAGAGTCGATGAGCAGTTCTTC. Translation: CASSPRTSGRVDEQFF.

Ten or more counts support this clonotype. The rearrangement uses TRBV28 and TRBJ1-6; D is uncertain. The ends were cut back, 5 bases at V and 9 bases at J, with 5 bases in the middle. This CDR3 has 11 amino acids. From germline, CDR1 is MDHEN and CDR2 SYDVKM. CDR3: CASSPGSPLHF. The DNA for the CDR3 is TGTGCCAGCAGTCCCGGTTCACCCCTCCACTTT.

The chain links TRBV14 to TRBJ2-7; TRBD2 aligns across 7 bases. With V trimmed by 4 bases and J by 3 bases, 6 bases remained unmatched. CDR1 SGHDN and CDR2 FVKESK come from the germline V gene. The CDR3 spans 14 residues. As DNA, the CDR3 is TGTGCCAGCAGCCGAACCCGGGACTACTACGAGCAGTACTTC. Amino acid sequence: CASSRTRDYYEQYF.

This rearrangement joins TRBV15 to TRBJ2-5; D is possibly TRBD1 (6 bases). The CDR3 covers 18 residues. The V end was cut by 1 base, the J end by 3 bases, with 21 bases between. Germline CDR1 reads LNHNV; CDR2 reads YYDKDF (reference sequence). CDR3 amino acids: CATSRGIRGRGLEETQYF. The CDR3 DNA is TGTGCCACCAGCAGAGGAATTAGGGGGAGAGGGTTGGAAGAGACCCAGTACTTC.

The rearrangement uses TRBV27 and TRBJ2-7, with TRBD2 matching 9 bases. Germline CDR1 is MNHEY and CDR2 is SMNVEV (reference sequence). The CDR3 is 15 amino acids. V trimming: 5 bases; J trimming: 3 bases; junction bases outside the gene matches: 8. The CDR3 bases are TGTGCCAGCAGTGCCGGCCTAGCGGGATACTACGAGCAGTACTTC. This translates into CASSAGLAGYYEQYF.

At least ten counts were recorded for this clonotype. The gene calls are TRBV6-2 or TRBV6-3 and TRBJ2-7; D is unclear. Trimming pared 7 bases from V and 7 bases from J, leaving 11 bases between. Germline loops: CDR1 MNHEY, CDR2 SVGEGT. This CDR3 spans 11 amino acids. CDR3 loop: CASTYLQEQYF. The DNA for the CDR3 is TGTGCCAGCACCTACTTACAAGAGCAGTACTTC.

This clonotype was recorded a few times. The V call is TRBV5-1, the J call TRBJ1-4; TRBD1 agrees at 8 bases. J gave up 7 bases and V 4 bases, and 6 bases lay outside the gene matches. The CDR3 totals 14 residues. Germline CDR1 SGHRS, CDR2 YFSETQ. The CDR3 sequence is CASSPDRAGEKLFF. The CDR3 DNA follows: TGCGCCAGCAGCCCGGACAGGGCCGGTGAAAAACTGTTTTTT.

The chain combines TRBV6-1 with TRBJ2-7; TRBD1 matches 9 bases. CDR1 and CDR2 from the germline V gene are MNHNS and SASEGT. The CDR3 extends over 15 amino acids. The V and J ends lost 0 bases and 4 bases, in that order; junction bases with no gene match: 4. The CDR3 nucleotides are TGTGCCAGCAGTGAAGCGACCGGGACAGGGTACGAGCAGTACTTC. Protein: CASSEATGTGYEQYF.

On this clonotype itself: A clone one base away is much larger, so this may be a read error. The DNA is left out, because the CDR3 cannot be placed on it with certainty; the CDR3 is given as TCRdb lists it. J is TRBJ1-3 and V is TRBV2; TRBD1, as called in the table, went unchecked against the DNA. The CDR3 comprises 16 residues, both ends counted. Germline values: CDR1 SNHLY, CDR2 FYNNEI. The CDR3 here is CASSVLSVGLGNTLYF.

This clonotype was picked up one time. This chain connects TRBV20-1 to TRBJ1-5, with TRBD1 as a possible D gene (5 bases). Between the trimmed V and J ends, which lost 3 bases and 7 bases, there was a span of 19 bases. This CDR3 has 15 residues. Germline CDR1 and CDR2: DFQATT and SNEGSKA (reference sequence). CDR3 in DNA: TGCAGTGCTAGGGATGGGGGTGAGCAGGACCAGCCCCAGCATTTT. Translating gives CSARDGGEQDQPQHF.

This clonotype has ten or more counts. The V and J genes are TRBV5-6 and TRBJ1-2, with 8 positions matching TRBD1. V shed 5 bases and J 6 bases; nucleotides not matched to a gene: 9. From germline, CDR1 is SGHDT and CDR2 YYEEEE. The CDR3 runs 14 residues. The CDR3 loop reads CASSSGTGADGYTF. CDR3 nucleotide sequence: TGTGCCAGCAGTTCCGGGACAGGAGCAGATGGCTACACCTTC.

This clonotype was seen at least ten times. The chain links TRBV7-2 to TRBJ2-7; 8 bases are shared with TRBD2. CDR1 SGHTA and CDR2 FQGNSA come from the germline V gene. The trim removed 5 bases at V and 3 bases at J, leaving 6 bases unmatched. The CDR3 sequence is 14 residues long. CDR3 loop: CASSRTSRVYEQYF. The CDR3 DNA reads as TGTGCCAGCAGCCGGACTAGCCGAGTCTACGAGCAGTACTTC.

This clonotype was detected ten times or more. This chain links TRBV7-9 with TRBJ2-3, with a tentative D call TRBD2 (5 bases). This CDR3 comprises 14 residues. Germline assignment: CDR1 SEHNR and CDR2 FQNEAQ (reference sequence). V dropped 3 bases and J dropped 2 bases, with 9 bases sitting between them. The CDR3 bases are TGTGCCAGCAGCTTCTATCGGGACACAGATACGCAGTATTTT. Protein sequence: CASSFYRDTDTQYF. The whole variable domain, remainder taken from reference TRBV7-9 and TRBJ2-3, is DTGVSQNPRHKITKRGQNVTFRCDPISEHNRLYWYRQTLGQGPEFLTYFQNEAQLEKSRLLSDRFSAERPKGSFSTLEIQRTEQGDSAMYLCASSFYRDTDTQYFGPGTRLTVL.

Ten or more counts support this clonotype. The J gene is TRBJ2-7, the V gene TRBV3-1; the D gene is possibly TRBD2 (5 bases). CDR3 length equals 14 residues. In germline, CDR1 is LGHDT, CDR2 YNNKEL (reference sequence). V gave up 2 bases and J gave up 1 base, with 9 bases separating them. CDR3 bases: TGTGCCAGCAGCCAATGGACTCCTTCCTACGAGCAGTACTTC. It is translated as CASSQWTPSYEQYF.

This clonotype was seen many times. CDR3 protein: CASKANTGELFF. Written as DNA, the CDR3 is TGTGCGTCTAAGGCGAACACCGGGGAGCTGTTTTTT. This rearrangement joins TRBV6-1 to TRBJ2-2, with D unresolved. CDR3 length: 12 amino acids. In germline, CDR1 is MNHNS, CDR2 SASEGT.

This clonotype was seen a few times. V gene TRBV18 combines with J gene TRBJ2-6; D is ambiguous. From germline, CDR1 is KGHSH and CDR2 LQKENI. The ends were cut back, 2 bases at V and 9 bases at J, with 5 bases in the middle. The CDR3 extends over 12 amino acids. CDR3 amino acids: CASSPNGNVLTF. DNA for the CDR3: TGTGCCAGCTCACCAAACGGCAACGTCCTGACTTTC.